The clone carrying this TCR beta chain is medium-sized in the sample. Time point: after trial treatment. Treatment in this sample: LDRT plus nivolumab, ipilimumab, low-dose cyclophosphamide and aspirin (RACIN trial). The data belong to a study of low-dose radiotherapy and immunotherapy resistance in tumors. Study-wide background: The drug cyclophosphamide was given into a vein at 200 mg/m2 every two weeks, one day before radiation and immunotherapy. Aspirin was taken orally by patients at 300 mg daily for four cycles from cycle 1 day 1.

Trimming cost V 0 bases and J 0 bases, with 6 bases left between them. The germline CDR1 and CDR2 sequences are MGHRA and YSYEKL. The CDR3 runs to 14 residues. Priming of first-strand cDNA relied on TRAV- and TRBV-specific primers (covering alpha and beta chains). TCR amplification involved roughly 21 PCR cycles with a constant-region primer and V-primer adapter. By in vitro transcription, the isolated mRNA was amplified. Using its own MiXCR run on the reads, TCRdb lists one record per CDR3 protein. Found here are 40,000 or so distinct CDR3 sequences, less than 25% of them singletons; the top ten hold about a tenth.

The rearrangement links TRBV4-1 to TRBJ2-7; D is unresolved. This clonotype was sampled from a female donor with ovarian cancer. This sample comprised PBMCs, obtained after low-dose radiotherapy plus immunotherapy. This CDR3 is CASSQDRYSYEQYF. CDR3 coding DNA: TGCGCCAGCAGCCAAGATCGTTACTCCTACGAGCAGTACTTC.